This is a list of T cell receptor beta chains from one sample in a study of identical twins. TCRdb ran MiXCR on the 5' RACE reads and lists one entry per CDR3 protein. The profile shows around 490,000 distinct CDR3 sequences, 20% to 25% of them singletons. The same sample was also used in a study of yellow fever vaccine responses in identical twins.

What was sequenced was CD4+ T cells sorted from blood. The receptors stem from a woman under 30 in good health. The CDR3 runs from the conserved cysteine through the conserved F or W. Each record gives: D gene, J gene, clone size, V gene, CDR3 protein, CDR3 DNA. D genes are given only for firm matches. The size entry is marked missing in some rows and otherwise reads once, few, many or a size class.

-,TRBJ2-7,few,TRBV2,CASSIGPNYEQYF,TGTGCCAGCAGCATAGGACCGAACTACGAGCAGTACTTC
-,TRBJ2-2,-,TRBV12-3/TRBV12-4,CASTMGSAGELFF,TGTGCCAGCACCATGGGATCCGCCGGGGAGCTGTTTTTT
-,TRBJ1-2,many,TRBV12-3/TRBV12-4,CASRFTGGYGYTF,TGTGCCAGCAGATTCACGGGAGGGTATGGCTACACCTTC
-,TRBJ2-7,few,TRBV7-2,CASSPAGPHSYEQYF,TGTGCCAGCAGCCCTGCCGGGCCGCACTCCTACGAGCAGTACTTC
TRBD2,TRBJ2-5,few,TRBV9,CAKLGPREDQETQYF,TGTGCCAAACTGGGGCCGCGGGAGGACCAAGAGACCCAGTACTTC
TRBD1,TRBJ2-5,-,TRBV10-3,CAISGQGLQETQYF,TGTGCCATCTCGGGACAGGGCCTCCAAGAGACCCAGTACTTC
-,TRBJ2-5,-,TRBV20-1,CSADVAEETQYF,TGCAGTGCTGACGTCGCTGAGGAGACCCAGTACTTC
TRBD1,TRBJ2-3,-,TRBV2,CASRRQGAREDTQYF,TGTGCCAGCAGACGACAGGGGGCGCGGGAAGATACGCAGTATTTT
TRBD2,TRBJ2-1,few,TRBV20-1,CSAREGSGGGNEQFF,TGCAGTGCTAGAGAGGGGTCGGGAGGGGGGAATGAGCAGTTCTTC
-,TRBJ2-3,-,TRBV27,CASSPSVNTDTQYF,TGTGCCAGCAGTCCCTCCGTCAACACAGATACGCAGTATTTT
TRBD2,TRBJ2-5,few,TRBV20-1,CSALGLAGVQETQYF,TGCAGTGCTTTAGGACTAGCGGGAGTACAAGAGACCCAGTACTTC
TRBD2,TRBJ2-2,-,TRBV5-4,CASSLSVAGESGELFF,TGTGCCAGCAGCTTGTCGGTAGCGGGAGAATCCGGGGAGCTGTTTTTT
-,TRBJ1-1,-,TRBV19,CASSTNMNTEAFF,TGTGCCAGTAGTACGAACATGAACACTGAAGCTTTCTTT
-,TRBJ2-1,-,TRBV19,CASSLQVWGSYNEQFF,TGTGCCAGTAGTCTCCAGGTGTGGGGTTCCTACAATGAGCAGTTCTTC
TRBD1,TRBJ1-1,-,TRBV27,CASSLKAPQGRTEAFF,TGTGCCAGCAGTTTAAAGGCGCCACAGGGGCGAACTGAAGCTTTCTTT
TRBD2,TRBJ2-1,-,TRBV18,CASSPPGLRGGGRTNEQFF,TGTGCCAGCTCACCACCCGGTCTACGGGGGGGCGGTCGTACCAATGAGCAGTTCTTC
TRBD1,TRBJ2-3,-,TRBV5-1,CASRPGTGEDTQYF,TGCGCCAGCAGGCCCGGGACAGGGGAAGATACGCAGTATTTT
-,TRBJ2-7,-,TRBV5-1,CASSPGPPEQYF,TGCGCCAGCAGCCCGGGACCCCCCGAGCAGTACTTC
TRBD1,TRBJ1-1,-,TRBV5-1,CASSFLGQPNTEAFF,TGCGCCAGCAGTTTTTTGGGACAGCCAAACACTGAAGCTTTCTTT
-,TRBJ2-1,few,TRBV29-1,CSVEGLAAYNEQFF,TGCAGCGTTGAAGGGCTAGCAGCCTACAATGAGCAGTTCTTC
TRBD2,TRBJ2-1,once,TRBV20-1,CSARMPGLASNEQFF,TGCAGTGCTAGAATGCCGGGACTAGCGTCCAATGAGCAGTTCTTC
-,TRBJ2-2,few,TRBV11-3,CASSLNSITGELFF,TGTGCCAGCAGCTTAAACAGCATCACCGGGGAGCTGTTTTTT
-,TRBJ2-1,-,TRBV12-5,CASGLGTRYNEQFF,TGTGCTAGTGGTTTGGGAACGAGGTACAATGAGCAGTTCTTC
-,TRBJ2-1,once,TRBV6-2/TRBV6-3,CASSYKADYNEQFF,TGTGCCAGCAGTTACAAAGCGGACTACAATGAGCAGTTCTTC
-,TRBJ1-6,few,TRBV6-5,CASSYSSGLDNSPLHF,TGTGCCAGCAGTTACTCGTCCGGGCTGGATAATTCACCCCTCCACTTT
-,TRBJ1-1,few,TRBV6-5,CASSYPISEAFF,TGTGCCAGCAGTTACCCCATCTCTGAAGCTTTCTTT
-,TRBJ2-3,many,TRBV12-3/TRBV12-4,CASSPKGLASTDTQYF,TGTGCCAGCAGCCCTAAAGGGTTAGCGAGCACAGATACGCAGTATTTT
-,TRBJ2-3,-,TRBV5-1,CASSLGGVADTQYF,TGCGCCAGCAGCTTGGGAGGGGTCGCAGATACGCAGTATTTT
TRBD2,TRBJ2-3,-,TRBV20-1,CSASRTSGTGDTQYF,TGCAGTGCTAGCAGAACTAGCGGGACCGGAGATACGCAGTATTTT
-,TRBJ2-2,-,TRBV12-3/TRBV12-4,CASSLQGWATGELFF,TGTGCCAGCAGCCTCCAGGGATGGGCGACCGGGGAGCTGTTTTTT
-,TRBJ2-1,-,TRBV18,CASSPQGNMYNEQFF,TGTGCCAGCTCACCACAGGGCAATATGTACAATGAGCAGTTCTTC
-,TRBJ2-4,-,TRBV28,CASSFPGAKNIQYF,TGTGCCAGCAGTTTCCCGGGAGCCAAAAACATTCAGTACTTC
-,TRBJ1-2,few,TRBV12-3/TRBV12-4,CASSHDRTYGYTF,TGTGCCAGCAGTCACGACAGAACCTATGGCTACACCTTC
TRBD1,TRBJ2-2,-,TRBV12-3/TRBV12-4,CASSFHGQDLTSGELFF,TGTGCCAGCAGTTTTCATGGACAGGATTTAACTTCCGGGGAGCTGTTTTTT
TRBD2,TRBJ2-7,few,TRBV7-8,CASSLALAGGEQYF,TGTGCCAGCAGCTTAGCGCTAGCGGGAGGCGAGCAGTACTTC
-,TRBJ1-1,few,TRBV7-9,CASSWVDEAFF,TGTGCCAGCAGCTGGGTTGATGAAGCTTTCTTT
-,TRBJ1-5,-,TRBV12-3/TRBV12-4,CASRSGTTNQPQHF,TGTGCCAGCAGAAGCGGGACCACCAATCAGCCCCAGCATTTT
TRBD1,TRBJ1-1,-,TRBV10-1,CASSDTGRGLDEAFF,TGCGCCAGCAGTGACACGGGCAGGGGGCTTGATGAAGCTTTCTTT
-,TRBJ2-2,few,TRBV5-1,CASSSETGIAGELFF,TGCGCCAGCAGCTCCGAAACAGGGATCGCCGGGGAGCTGTTTTTT